The rows below give T cell receptor beta chains drawn from one sample of a study of T cells in Graves' hyperthyroidism and ophthalmopathy. One entry per CDR3 protein results from TCRdb running MiXCR on the multiplex PCR reads. This table has a few hundred thousand distinct CDR3 sequences, about 15% appearing once. Source material: blood. The origin of the receptors is a woman in her forties or fifties with Graves' hyperthyroidism. Each CDR3 is given with its conserved first and last residue. A D gene is named only where the DNA matches it firmly.

d_gene: -
v_gene: TRBV11-3
j_gene: TRBJ2-7
CDR3aa: CASSSGTVEQYF

d_gene: TRBD1
v_gene: TRBV7-2
j_gene: TRBJ1-1
CDR3aa: CASSSTQGAEAFF

d_gene: -
v_gene: TRBV30
j_gene: TRBJ2-5
CDR3aa: CAWSVNQGETQYF

d_gene: -
v_gene: TRBV27
j_gene: TRBJ1-6
CDR3aa: CASSFLNSPLHF

d_gene: -
v_gene: TRBV7-3
j_gene: TRBJ2-2
CDR3aa: CASSLSGRTGELFF

d_gene: -
v_gene: TRBV5-1
j_gene: TRBJ1-2
CDR3aa: CASSYSRTKSYGYTF

d_gene: TRBD2
v_gene: TRBV7-9
j_gene: TRBJ2-2
CDR3aa: CASSGTSGDTGELFF

d_gene: TRBD1
v_gene: TRBV18
j_gene: TRBJ2-2
CDR3aa: CASSPGQANTGELFF

d_gene: -
v_gene: TRBV28
j_gene: TRBJ1-1
CDR3aa: CASSLLGPSEAFF

d_gene: -
v_gene: TRBV28
j_gene: TRBJ2-1
CDR3aa: CATRQSSYNEQFF

d_gene: -
v_gene: TRBV27
j_gene: TRBJ2-2
CDR3aa: CASSLGGYRLRVNTGELFF

d_gene: TRBD2
v_gene: TRBV11-2
j_gene: TRBJ2-3
CDR3aa: CASSVSGTSGRFDTQYF

d_gene: TRBD1
v_gene: TRBV5-1
j_gene: TRBJ2-7
CDR3aa: CASSLTGTGGGEQYF

d_gene: -
v_gene: TRBV18
j_gene: TRBJ2-1
CDR3aa: CASSPPPGYNEQFF

d_gene: TRBD1
v_gene: TRBV29-1
j_gene: TRBJ1-3
CDR3aa: CSVENGAGGGNTIYF

d_gene: TRBD2
v_gene: TRBV10-3
j_gene: TRBJ2-2
CDR3aa: CASSGLAETGELFF

d_gene: -
v_gene: TRBV12-3/TRBV12-4
j_gene: TRBJ1-5
CDR3aa: CASSKGSNQPQHF

d_gene: TRBD1
v_gene: TRBV4-1
j_gene: TRBJ1-1
CDR3aa: CASSHTTAGTGSTEAFF

d_gene: -
v_gene: TRBV29-1
j_gene: TRBJ1-5
CDR3aa: CSAKQGLNQPQHF

d_gene: -
v_gene: TRBV28
j_gene: TRBJ2-7
CDR3aa: CASSFSPQSYEQYF

d_gene: -
v_gene: TRBV7-2
j_gene: TRBJ1-5
CDR3aa: CASSLGGKSNQPQHF

d_gene: -
v_gene: TRBV7-3
j_gene: TRBJ2-2
CDR3aa: CASSLSGWGSTGELFF

d_gene: -
v_gene: TRBV10-3
j_gene: TRBJ2-1
CDR3aa: CAISLHDSLNEQFF

d_gene: TRBD2
v_gene: TRBV20-1
j_gene: TRBJ2-7
CDR3aa: CSASPLAGGPTYEQYF

d_gene: -
v_gene: TRBV16
j_gene: TRBJ1-2
CDR3aa: CASSQSAGNYGYTF

d_gene: -
v_gene: TRBV4-2
j_gene: TRBJ2-3
CDR3aa: CASSQDVSRFTDTQYF

d_gene: -
v_gene: TRBV7-9
j_gene: TRBJ2-7
CDR3aa: CASSPARGARTGEQYF

d_gene: -
v_gene: TRBV10-2
j_gene: TRBJ1-1
CDR3aa: CASNVGGANTEAFF